These 21 T cell receptor beta chains were all obtained from the same sample, sequenced in a study of shared clonotypes between healthy human individuals. Sequenced by immunoSEQ multiplex PCR; TCRdb stores in-frame clones only, minus some. The sample holds around 2,000,000 clones; approximately 94% are singletons and the top ten take approximately 1.2%. Positively selected for CCR7, the CD45RO-negative cells used as naive CD8 cells excluded terminally differentiated effector memory CD45RA+ cells. Material: naive CD8+ T cells sorted from blood. All receptors derive from a man younger than 35 in good health.

This clone is a singleton in its sample. This chain connects TRBV6-5 to TRBJ2-2; 11 bases align to TRBD2. With V trimmed by 2 bases and J by 7 bases, 3 bases remained unmatched. Germline CDR1 reads MNHEY; CDR2 reads SVGAGI. The CDR3 runs to 15 residues. The CDR3, as DNA: TGTGCCAGCAGTTACCCCGGGACTAGCGGCGGGGAGCTGTTTTTT. Translated: CASSYPGTSGGELFF.

Comment on this clone: The sample holds other DNA sequences that translate to the same CDR3. The chain carries TRBV19 and TRBJ2-7; D is unresolved. The germline V and J ends were trimmed by 0 bases and 2 bases, with 5 bases remaining between them. There are 13 residues in the CDR3. Germline CDR1 LNHDA, CDR2 SQIVND (reference sequence). The CDR3, as DNA: TGTGCCAGTAGTATAGATGGGGCCTACGAGCAGTACTTC. Its protein product is CASSIDGAYEQYF.

J is TRBJ1-1 and V is TRBV4-3, with D perhaps matching TRBD1 (6 bases). Trimming took 5 bases from V and 4 from J, leaving 20 bases between them. The CDR3 spans 16 residues. Germline V gene sequence: CDR1 LGHNA, CDR2 YSLEER. This CDR3 is CASSSQGVGGLTEAFF. CDR3 bases: TGCGCCAGCAGCTCCCAGGGCGTCGGGGGGCTCACTGAAGCTTTCTTT.

The CDR3 reads CASSVGTSAETQYF. In nucleotides, the CDR3 is TGTGCCAGCAGCGTCGGGACTAGCGCGGAGACCCAGTACTTC. This rearrangement joins TRBV9 to TRBJ2-5; TRBD2 agrees at 10 bases. Unmatched junction bases numbered 3, after V lost 2 bases and J lost 5 bases. Per germline, CDR1 SGDLS and CDR2 YYNGEE. The CDR3 runs 14 residues.

The genes are TRBV7-2 and TRBJ2-5, with 7 bases that match TRBD2. The CDR3 loop spans 14 amino acids. The V and J ends lost 4 bases and 5 bases, in that order; junction bases with no gene match: 7. In germline, CDR1 is SGHTA, CDR2 FQGNSA. CDR3 region: CASSSVAGVETQYF. In DNA, the CDR3 is TGTGCCAGCAGCTCCGTAGCGGGCGTGGAGACCCAGTACTTC.

The J gene is TRBJ1-5, the V gene TRBV5-6; 8 nucleotides line up with TRBD1. The CDR3 length is 17 residues. CDR1 is SGHDT, CDR2 YYEEEE, per germline. The V gene end was trimmed by 2 bases and the J gene end by 1 base; junction bases not matched to a gene: 8. The CDR3 loop is CASSFSQTGESNQPQHF. The CDR3 coding sequence is TGTGCCAGCAGCTTTTCGCAGACAGGGGAAAGCAATCAGCCCCAGCATTTT.

This chain joins TRBV6-1 and TRBJ1-2; no reliable D call. V was pared by 6 bases and J by 4 bases, with 6 bases between. This CDR3 contains 11 residues. Germline CDR1 and CDR2: MNHNS and SASEGT. The CDR3 sequence is CASSPTYGYTF. The CDR3 bases are TGTGCCAGCAGCCCTACCTATGGCTACACCTTC.

The rearrangement uses TRBV5-1 and TRBJ2-3, with TRBD2 matching 12 bases. V shed 3 bases, J shed 5 bases, and the junction held 7 bases outside the gene matches. The CDR3 consists of 16 residues. CDR1 and CDR2 (germline): SGHRS, YFSETQ. The CDR3 DNA reads as TGCGCCAGCAGCTCTTCGACTAGCGGGAGTGAAGATACGCAGTATTTT. Translation: CASSSSTSGSEDTQYF.

The chain has TRBV4-3 and TRBJ1-1; TRBD1 might be the D (5 bases). CDR1 is LGHNA and CDR2 is YSLEER in the germline V gene. CDR3 length equals 16 residues. Trimming removed 6 bases at V and 0 bases at J, with 17 bases between. The CDR3 loop is CASSPTPGDLNTEAFF. The CDR3 DNA reads as TGCGCCAGCAGTCCCACTCCGGGGGATCTGAACACTGAAGCTTTCTTT.

This clone was recorded once. The rearrangement links TRBV29-1 to TRBJ2-3; D uncertain. The V gene lost 6 bases and the J gene lost 6 bases, with 4 bases spanning the gap. Germline assignment: CDR1 SQVTM and CDR2 ANQGSEA. CDR3 length: 9 residues. CDR3 in amino acids: CSVGDTQYF. CDR3 sequence (DNA): TGCAGCGTCGGGGATACGCAGTATTTT.

The J gene is TRBJ1-4, the V gene TRBV4-1, with D maybe TRBD1 (5 bases). V was shortened by 0 bases and J by 7 bases, with 12 bases between the two germline ends. The CDR3 sequence is 15 residues long. The germline V gene has CDR1 MGHRA and CDR2 YSYEKL. The CDR3: CASSQDYRSSEKLFF. The CDR3 DNA reads as TGCGCCAGCAGCCAAGATTACAGGTCCTCTGAAAAACTGTTTTTT.

This sequence joins TRBV2 and TRBJ2-5; tentatively, D is TRBD1 or TRBD2 (5 bases each). The V end lost 4 bases, the J end lost 3 bases, and 15 bases lay between the germline ends. This CDR3 has 15 residues. The germline gives CDR1 SNHLY, CDR2 FYNNEI. The CDR3 DNA sequence: TGTGCCAGCAGTGTTATACAGGAGGTGGAAGAGACCCAGTACTTC. Translation gives CASSVIQEVEETQYF. The full variable domain, its missing parts supplied by reference TRBV2 and TRBJ2-5, is EPEVTQTPSHQVTQMGQEVILRCVPISNHLYFYWYRQILGQKVEFLVSFYNNEISEKSEIFDDQFSVERPDGSNFTLKIRSTKLEDSAMYFCASSVIQEVEETQYFGPGTRLLVL.

The rearrangement links TRBV6-6 to TRBJ1-2, with D unresolved. Trimming left V 4 bases short and J 5 bases short, with 11 bases between. The CDR3 runs to 13 residues. CDR1 and CDR2 (germline): MNHNY, SVGAGI (reference sequence). Here the CDR3 DNA reads TGTGCCAGCAGTTCCCAGACACTGTATGGCTACACCTTC. Translating gives CASSSQTLYGYTF.

CDR3 in DNA: TGTGCCAGCAGCTCCAGACTAGCGGGCTACCAAGAGACCCAGTACTTC. Amino acid sequence: CASSSRLAGYQETQYF. This chain joins TRBV7-2 and TRBJ2-5; 10 bases align to TRBD2. The CDR3 has 16 residues. Germline V lookup: CDR1 SGHTA, CDR2 FQGNSA. V gave up 4 bases and J gave up 0 bases; unmatched junction bases: 5. The full variable domain, its missing parts supplied by reference TRBV7-2 and TRBJ2-5, is GAGVSQSPSNKVTEKGKDVELRCDPISGHTALYWYRQSLGQGLEFLIYFQGNSAPDKSGLPSDRFSAERTGGSVSTLTIQRTQQEDSAVYLCASSSRLAGYQETQYFGPGTRLLVL.

The V call is TRBV6-5, the J call TRBJ2-1, with 7 bases matching TRBD1. V shed 4 bases and J 6 bases; nucleotides not matched to a gene: 6. This CDR3 is built from 14 residues. Germline V gives CDR1 MNHEY, CDR2 SVGAGI. This CDR3 is CASSFDRVGNEQFF. The DNA of the CDR3 is TGTGCCAGCAGTTTCGACAGGGTCGGCAATGAGCAGTTCTTC.

Notes on this clone: The sample carries other DNA sequences with the same CDR3. The genes are TRBV6-6 and TRBJ2-7; D is possibly TRBD1 or TRBD2 (5 bases each). Looked up from germline, CDR1 is MNHNY and CDR2 is SVGAGI (reference sequence). The V end lost 4 bases, the J end lost 4 bases, and 8 bases lay between the germline ends. This CDR3 has 12 residues. DNA for the CDR3: TGTGCCAGCAGTTCGGGGCCATACGAGCAGTACTTC. Translated, it gives CASSSGPYEQYF.

V usage is TRBV11-2 and J usage is TRBJ2-2; 9 bases line up with TRBD1. Per germline, CDR1 SGHAT and CDR2 FQNNGV. Unmatched junction bases numbered 3, after V lost 5 bases and J lost 5 bases. This CDR3 contains 14 residues. CDR3 region: CASSRQGGTGELFF. CDR3 DNA: TGTGCCAGCAGCCGACAGGGGGGTACCGGGGAGCTGTTTTTT.

The chain is built from TRBV30 and TRBJ1-1; D remains unclear. The CDR3 totals 13 residues. V lost 2 bases and J lost 2, with 9 bases in between. Germline CDR1 and CDR2: GTSNPN and SVGIG (reference sequence). The CDR3 loop is CAWSLTFNTEAFF. The CDR3 DNA is TGTGCCTGGAGTTTGACATTTAACACTGAAGCTTTCTTT.

The chain uses TRBV10-3 and TRBJ2-1; possible D gene TRBD1, 6 bases. The V and J ends lost 6 bases and 10 bases respectively, with 10 bases between them. Germline CDR1 reads ENHRY; CDR2 reads SYGVKD. The CDR3 loop spans 11 amino acids. CDR3: CAISETGEQFF. The CDR3 DNA sequence: TGTGCCATCAGCGAGACAGGAGAGCAGTTCTTC.

The chain uses TRBV6-4 and TRBJ2-3, with D uncertain. The germline V and J ends were trimmed by 4 bases and 4 bases, with 12 bases remaining between them. Germline assignment: CDR1 MRHNA and CDR2 SNTAGT. This CDR3 spans 14 amino acids. CDR3 amino acids: CASSALGISDTQYF. The CDR3 nucleotides read TGTGCCAGCAGTGCGTTGGGAATATCAGATACGCAGTATTTT.

V is TRBV5-6 and J is TRBJ2-7, with D unclear. V lost 3 bases and J 2 bases, leaving 6 bases between the germline ends. Germline CDR1 and CDR2: SGHDT and YYEEEE. The CDR3 runs 12 residues. The CDR3 spells CASSSYAYEQYF. DNA for the CDR3: TGTGCCAGCAGCTCCTATGCCTACGAGCAGTACTTC.